This TCR beta chain was found in a study of T cell repertoires in cytomegalovirus infection. Looking at the study overall: Signatures in public TCR beta sequences pointed to both CMV infection and matching HLA type. Points from the study as a whole: Cumulated frequencies of public TCR beta families served to identify carriers of CMV plus the relevant HLA. The ex vivo response was dominated by HLA-C-restricted CMV-specific TCR beta clonotypes.

TCRdb passed the reads through MiXCR, listing each CDR3 protein once. Here the sample spans some 160,000 distinct CDR3 sequences, over 15% being singletons. Remarks on this clonotype: Its antigen is as yet unknown.

Germline assignment: CDR1 SGHTA and CDR2 FQGNSA. The CDR3 has 15 residues. The trim removed 5 bases at V and 1 base at J, leaving 3 bases unmatched. The sequencing input was CD8+ T cells from PBMCs. The chain has TRBV7-2 and TRBJ2-5, with TRBD2 identical over 11 bases. The source of this sequence is a human donor in good health (CMV status not recorded). Some clones in this sample may be carry-over from other donors' samples. CDR3 bases: TGTGCCAGCAGCCGACTAGCGGGGCTCCAAGAGACCCAGTACTTC. The encoded protein is CASSRLAGLQETQYF.